These 10 T cell receptor beta chains share one sample of origin, sequenced in a study of blood T cells in healthy people across ages. Combining a sample-barcoded 5' primer with a J-beta primer mix, a second PCR ran for 7 to 11 cycles. TCRdb ran MiXCR on the 5' RACE reads and lists one entry per CDR3 protein. In the table there are 380,000 or so distinct CDR3 sequences, approximately 51% of which are singletons. The sample consisted of blood. The receptor set was obtained from a man aged 60 to 69 in good health.

The chain joins TRBV29-1 to TRBJ1-2, with D hard to call. Looked up from germline, CDR1 is SQVTM and CDR2 is ANQGSEA. V lost 4 bases to trimming and J lost 7 bases, with 7 bases between them. This CDR3 region has 10 residues. DNA for the CDR3: TGCAGCGTTGGTAATCCTGGCTACACCTTC. Protein product: CSVGNPGYTF.

This clonotype was seen only a few times. DNA for the CDR3: TGTGCCAGCAGTATGGACAGGGATGTAAATACGCAGTATTTT. It codes for CASSMDRDVNTQYF. The chain combines TRBV28 with TRBJ2-3; TRBD1 aligns across 8 bases. V lost 5 bases and J lost 7; bases outside the gene matches: 8. There are 14 residues in the CDR3. The germline V gene has CDR1 MDHEN and CDR2 SYDVKM. The full variable domain, its missing parts supplied by reference TRBV28 and TRBJ2-3, is DVKVTQSSRYLVKRTGEKVFLECVQDMDHENMFWYRQDPGLGLRLIYFSYDVKMKEKGDIPEGYSVSREKKERFSLILESASTNQTSMYLCASSMDRDVNTQYFGPGTRLTVL.

CDR3: CSARDDSGNSYEQYF. The CDR3 coding sequence is TGCAGTGCTAGAGATGATAGCGGGAACTCCTACGAGCAGTACTTC. The chain links TRBV20-1 to TRBJ2-7; 8 bases match TRBD2. Germline-derived CDR1 and CDR2 are DFQATT and SNEGSKA (reference sequence). With 0 bases clipped from V and 0 bases from J, the junction kept 4 bases outside the gene matches. The CDR3 is made up of 15 amino acids.

This clonotype showed up just a few times. The chain couples TRBV5-1 to TRBJ1-2; 7 nucleotides line up with TRBD1. CDR3 length: 14 residues. CDR1 SGHRS and CDR2 YFSETQ come from the germline V gene. With 0 bases clipped from V and 5 bases from J, the junction kept 4 bases outside the gene matches. In DNA, the CDR3 is TGCGCCAGCAGCTTGGAGGGGACAGCTTATGGCTACACCTTC. Its translation is CASSLEGTAYGYTF.

In this sample, this clonotype turned up many times. The CDR3 sequence: CASSLEQGNYNEQFF. DNA for the CDR3: TGTGCCAGCAGCTTAGAACAGGGAAACTACAATGAGCAGTTCTTC. This rearrangement joins TRBV7-9 to TRBJ2-1, with D possibly matching TRBD1 (6 bases). This CDR3 spans 15 amino acids. Germline V gene lookup returns CDR1 SEHNR and CDR2 FQNEAQ (reference sequence). The ends were cut back, 1 base at V and 3 bases at J, with 10 bases in the middle.

The rearrangement links TRBV2 to TRBJ2-7; unclear D gene. The germline CDR1 and CDR2 sequences are SNHLY and FYNNEI. V lost 8 bases and J 3 bases, leaving 17 bases between the germline ends. CDR3 length equals 14 residues. This chain's CDR3 is CASGQDPPGYEQYF. Written as DNA, the CDR3 is TGTGCCAGCGGGCAGGACCCTCCGGGCTACGAGCAGTACTTC. The full variable domain, with the rest looked up from reference TRBV2 and TRBJ2-7, is EPEVTQTPSHQVTQMGQEVILRCVPISNHLYFYWYRQILGQKVEFLVSFYNNEISEKSEIFDDQFSVERPDGSNFTLKIRSTKLEDSAMYFCASGQDPPGYEQYFGPGTRLTVT.

The chain couples TRBV2 to TRBJ1-3; D is unclear. The V gene's germline CDR1 is SNHLY and CDR2 FYNNEI. Trimming cost V 9 bases and J 0 bases, with 9 bases left between them. CDR3 length equals 13 residues. DNA for the CDR3: TGTGCCAGGGTACCGAGCTCTGGAAACACCATATATTTT. It encodes CARVPSSGNTIYF.

This chain links TRBV5-6 with TRBJ2-1, with a tentative D call TRBD2 (5 bases). The CDR3 extends over 16 amino acids. CDR1 SGHDT and CDR2 YYEEEE come from the germline V gene. V was clipped by 1 base and J by 3 bases, with 14 bases between them. CDR3 region: CASSLSPSFGYNEQFF. CDR3 nucleotide sequence: TGTGCCAGCAGCTTGTCCCCTAGCTTCGGCTACAATGAGCAGTTCTTC.

The chain recombines TRBV5-6 with TRBJ2-5, with 7 bases identical to TRBD1. The germline V gene encodes CDR1 SGHDT and CDR2 YYEEEE. The J segment lost 2 bases and the V segment lost 5 bases, leaving 3 bases of the junction unmatched. There are 13 residues in the CDR3. CDR3 bases: TGTGCCAGCAGGACCAGGGGGCAAGAGACCCAGTACTTC. This translates into CASRTRGQETQYF.

V gene TRBV7-2 combines with J gene TRBJ2-1, with 7 bases fitting TRBD2. V was clipped by 5 bases and J by 10 bases; unmatched bases: 14. Looked up from germline, CDR1 is SGHTA and CDR2 is FQGNSA. The CDR3 totals 15 residues. The CDR3 DNA follows: TGTGCCAGCAGCCTGAAGCTAGCGGAAAGTCGGGAGCAGTTCTTC. It translates to CASSLKLAESREQFF.